This T cell receptor beta chain was recorded in a study of T-cell reconstitution after alpha-beta-depleted transplantation in children. The library targeted TCRbeta and was prepared with unique molecular identifiers. TCRdb processed the PCR reads anew with MiXCR; each CDR3 protein has one entry. This table has 65,000 to 90,000 distinct CDR3 sequences, approximately 10% appearing once. This clonotype came up once. The material sequenced was PBMCs, taken before TCRalphabeta/CD19-depleted stem cell transplant. This clonotype originated in a boy younger than 18 with acute myeloid leukemia, due to receive a stem cell transplant.

The CDR3 DNA reads TGTGCCAGCCTAGGGACTGAAGCTTTCTTT. Its translation is CASLGTEAFF. The chain couples TRBV18 to TRBJ1-1; D ambiguous. Trimming shortened V by 8 bases and J by 5 bases, and 6 bases separated the two germline ends. CDR1 is KGHSH, CDR2 LQKENI, per germline. This CDR3 contains 10 residues.